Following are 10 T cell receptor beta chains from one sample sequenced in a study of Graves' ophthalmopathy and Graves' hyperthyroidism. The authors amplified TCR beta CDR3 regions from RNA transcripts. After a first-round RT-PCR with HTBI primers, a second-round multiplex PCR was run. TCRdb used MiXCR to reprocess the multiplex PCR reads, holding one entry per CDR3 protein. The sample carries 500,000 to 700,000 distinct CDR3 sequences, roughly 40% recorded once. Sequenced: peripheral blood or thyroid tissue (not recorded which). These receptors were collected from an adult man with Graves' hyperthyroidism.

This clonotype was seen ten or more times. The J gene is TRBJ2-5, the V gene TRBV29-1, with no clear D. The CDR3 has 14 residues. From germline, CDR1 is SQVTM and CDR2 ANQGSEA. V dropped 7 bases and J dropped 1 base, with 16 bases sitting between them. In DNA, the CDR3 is TGCAGCGCCTATTCTGTTGATTTCCAAGAGACCCAGTACTTC. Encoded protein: CSAYSVDFQETQYF.

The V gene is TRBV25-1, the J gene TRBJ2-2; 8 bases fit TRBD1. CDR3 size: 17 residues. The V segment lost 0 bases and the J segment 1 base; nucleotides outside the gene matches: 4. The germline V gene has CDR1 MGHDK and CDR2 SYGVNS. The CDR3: CASSEYSGTGNTGELFF. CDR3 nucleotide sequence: TGTGCCAGCAGTGAATACTCCGGGACAGGGAACACCGGGGAGCTGTTTTTT.

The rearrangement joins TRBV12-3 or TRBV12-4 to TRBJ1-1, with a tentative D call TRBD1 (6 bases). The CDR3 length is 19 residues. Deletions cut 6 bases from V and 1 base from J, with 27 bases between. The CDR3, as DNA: TGTGCCAGCAGAACCGGGACATCCGGGTTGTTGGGAAAGAACACTGAAGCTTTCTTT. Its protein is CASRTGTSGLLGKNTEAFF.

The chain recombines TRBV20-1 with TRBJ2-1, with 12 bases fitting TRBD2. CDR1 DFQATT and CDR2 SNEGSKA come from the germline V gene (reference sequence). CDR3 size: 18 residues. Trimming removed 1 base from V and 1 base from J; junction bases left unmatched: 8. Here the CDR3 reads CSARVASGGAGSYNEQFF. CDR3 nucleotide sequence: TGCAGTGCTAGAGTGGCTAGCGGGGGGGCCGGGTCCTACAATGAGCAGTTCTTC.

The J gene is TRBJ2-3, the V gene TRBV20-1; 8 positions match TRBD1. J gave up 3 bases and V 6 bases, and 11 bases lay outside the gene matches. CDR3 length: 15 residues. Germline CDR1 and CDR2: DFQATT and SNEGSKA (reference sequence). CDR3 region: CSASDRGGGTDTQYF. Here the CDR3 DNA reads TGCAGTGCGTCCGACAGGGGCGGTGGGACAGATACGCAGTATTTT.

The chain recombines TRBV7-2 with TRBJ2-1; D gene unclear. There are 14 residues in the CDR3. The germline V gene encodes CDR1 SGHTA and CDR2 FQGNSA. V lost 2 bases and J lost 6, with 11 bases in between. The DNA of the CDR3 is TGTGCCAGCAGCTTAAATCTCTTCAGCAATGAGCAGTTCTTC. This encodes CASSLNLFSNEQFF.

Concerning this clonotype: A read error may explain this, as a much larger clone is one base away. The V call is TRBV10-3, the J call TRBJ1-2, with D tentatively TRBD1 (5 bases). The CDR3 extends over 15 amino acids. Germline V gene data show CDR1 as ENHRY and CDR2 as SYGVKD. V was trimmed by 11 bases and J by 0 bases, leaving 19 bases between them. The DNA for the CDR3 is TGTGCCGGCAGTTACTCGGGGGGGACTAACTATGGCTACACCTTC. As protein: CAGSYSGGTNYGYTF.

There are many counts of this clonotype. DNA of the CDR3: TGCAGCGTTGGGGGACTAGCCAGCTACGAGCAGTACTTC. Protein product: CSVGGLASYEQYF. The chain employs TRBV29-1 and TRBJ2-7, with 9 bases identical to TRBD2. The junction had 4 bases not matched to a gene; V was cut back by 4 bases and J by 3 bases. Germline V gene sequence: CDR1 SQVTM, CDR2 ANQGSEA. The CDR3 is made up of 13 amino acids.

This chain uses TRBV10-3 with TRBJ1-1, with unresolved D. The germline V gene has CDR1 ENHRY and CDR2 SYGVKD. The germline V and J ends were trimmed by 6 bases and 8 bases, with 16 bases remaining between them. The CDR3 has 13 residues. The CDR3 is CAIRKGSSTEAFF. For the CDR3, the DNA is TGTGCCATCAGAAAAGGGTCGAGCACCGAAGCTTTCTTT.

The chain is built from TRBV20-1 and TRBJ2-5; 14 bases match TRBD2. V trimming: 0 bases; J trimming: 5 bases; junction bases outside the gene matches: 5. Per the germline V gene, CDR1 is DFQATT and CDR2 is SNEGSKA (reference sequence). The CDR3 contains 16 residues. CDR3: CSARDARLAGGETQYF. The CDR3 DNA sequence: TGCAGTGCTAGAGACGCCAGACTAGCGGGAGGGGAGACCCAGTACTTC.